Shown below are 25 T cell receptor beta chains from a single sample sequenced in a study of human T cells and chemical hapten exposure. Via MiXCR, TCRdb re-called the RACE reads, giving one row per CDR3 protein. This table holds roughly 100,000 distinct CDR3 sequences, about a tenth found once. Time point meaning: pre-sensitization, week 0. Described treatment: therapeutic diphenylcyclopropenone sensitization with weekly scalp DPC. The specimen was whole blood, collected in connection with sensitization to the hapten diphenylcyclopropenone (DPC). These receptor sequences come from a woman between 55 and 75 years old with alopecia areata. Some clones in this sample may be carry-over from other donors' samples.

The chain combines TRBV7-8 with TRBJ2-3; 8 bases align to TRBD1. The germline CDR1 and CDR2 sequences are SGHVS and FQNEAQ. Trimming cost V 4 bases and J 6 bases; bases outside gene matches: 9. This CDR3 region has 15 residues. DNA for the CDR3: TGTGCCAGCAGCTCAGGACAGGGTATTATTGATACGCAGTATTTT. As protein: CASSSGQGIIDTQYF.

J is TRBJ2-7 and V is TRBV6-5; D is uncertain. The germline gives CDR1 MNHEY, CDR2 SVGAGI. CDR3 length: 13 residues. V was clipped by 6 bases and J by 4 bases, with 13 bases between them. CDR3 nucleotides: TGTGCCAGCAGCCGAGAGGAGCTATACGAGCAGTACTTC. It translates to CASSREELYEQYF.

This chain links TRBV11-2 with TRBJ2-5, with 8 bases fitting TRBD2. Unmatched junction bases numbered 5, after V lost 0 bases and J lost 5 bases. CDR3 length: 15 residues. CDR1 SGHAT and CDR2 FQNNGV come from the germline V gene. This chain's CDR3 is CASSLDRASGETQYF. CDR3 in DNA: TGTGCCAGCAGCTTAGATAGAGCTAGCGGGGAGACCCAGTACTTC.

Only a few counts were recorded for this clonotype. This chain joins TRBV7-8 and TRBJ1-5, with D uncertain. CDR1 is SGHVS, CDR2 FQNEAQ, per germline. This CDR3 is built from 15 residues. V lost 1 base to trimming and J lost 0 bases, with 7 bases between them. The CDR3 region has the DNA TGTGCCAGCAGCTTAGTATGGGATAGCAATCAGCCCCAGCATTTT. This encodes CASSLVWDSNQPQHF.

Note on this clonotype: A read error is possible here, since a much larger clone lies one base away. This rearrangement joins TRBV7-2 to TRBJ1-4; 9 nucleotides match TRBD1. Per germline, CDR1 SGHTA and CDR2 FQGNSA. V shed 5 bases, J shed 4 bases, and the junction held 8 bases outside the gene matches. This CDR3 region has 16 residues. The CDR3 DNA sequence: TGTGCCAGCAGCACACAGGGGGCGCGTAATAATGAAAAACTGTTTTTT. Its protein product is CASSTQGARNNEKLFF.

This clonotype occurred many times. This rearrangement joins TRBV20-1 to TRBJ1-1, with D possibly being TRBD1 (5 bases). V was cut by 3 bases and J by 0 bases, with 8 bases left in between. Germline lookup yields CDR1 DFQATT and CDR2 SNEGSKA (reference sequence). This CDR3 spans 13 amino acids. CDR3 residues: CSARSGMNTEAFF. The CDR3 DNA sequence: TGCAGTGCTAGGTCAGGGATGAACACTGAAGCTTTCTTT.

In its sample, this clonotype was seen a few times. J is TRBJ2-3 and V is TRBV20-1; TRBD2 is a possible D gene (6 bases). The CDR3 has 13 amino acids. Germline V lookup: CDR1 DFQATT, CDR2 SNEGSKA (reference sequence). V was trimmed by 8 bases and J by 2 bases, leaving 14 bases between them. CDR3 bases: TGCAGTTTTTCCGGAGGGGTCACAGATACGCAGTATTTT. Translating gives CSFSGGVTDTQYF.

In this sample, this clonotype turned up a few times. The chain joins TRBV18 to TRBJ2-6; 8 bases fit TRBD1. Germline V CDR1 and CDR2: KGHSH, LQKENI. V lost 2 bases and J lost 1; bases outside the gene matches: 7. CDR3 length: 18 amino acids. CDR3 region: CASSPGAGGASGANVLTF. The CDR3 DNA reads as TGTGCCAGCTCACCAGGGGCAGGGGGCGCGTCTGGGGCCAACGTCCTGACTTTC.

This clonotype was seen ten or more times. The rearrangement uses TRBV4-2 and TRBJ1-1; 7 bases match TRBD1. The germline gives CDR1 LGHNA, CDR2 YNFKEQ. V dropped 0 bases and J dropped 3; count of bases not matched to a gene: 1. This CDR3 has 14 amino acids. The CDR3 DNA reads TGTGCCAGCAGCCAAGACAGGGGGGACACTGAAGCTTTCTTT. Protein: CASSQDRGDTEAFF.

This clonotype was observed at least ten times. V is TRBV4-1 and J is TRBJ1-5; D might be TRBD1 (5 bases). CDR1 is MGHRA, CDR2 YSYEKL, per germline. V lost 1 base to trimming and J lost 11 bases, with 21 bases between them. This CDR3 has 16 residues. The CDR3 sequence: CASSQVFGRENRAQHF. As DNA, the CDR3 is TGCGCCAGCAGCCAAGTGTTCGGCAGGGAGAATCGAGCCCAGCATTTT.

The chain joins TRBV19 to TRBJ1-1; D not certain. V was shortened by 3 bases and J by 7 bases, with 12 bases between the two germline ends. Germline loops: CDR1 LNHDA, CDR2 SQIVND (reference sequence). The CDR3 extends over 13 amino acids. The CDR3 DNA reads as TGTGCCAGTAGTATCGTGGCCGAGAGTGAAGCTTTCTTT. It translates to CASSIVAESEAFF. Based on the CDR3 plus reference TRBV19 and TRBJ1-1, the full variable domain is DGGITQSPKYLFRKEGQNVTLSCEQNLNHDAMYWYRQDPGQGLRLIYYSQIVNDFQKGDIAEGYSVSREKKESFPLTVTSAQKNPTAFYLCASSIVAESEAFFGQGTRLTVV.

This clonotype was observed a handful of times. This chain connects TRBV12-3 or TRBV12-4 to TRBJ1-5, with unresolved D. V was pared by 1 base and J by 2 bases, with 6 bases between. CDR3 size: 14 residues. Here the CDR3 DNA reads TGTGCCAGCAGTTTAGTTTCCGGCAATCAGCCCCAGCATTTT. It yields the protein CASSLVSGNQPQHF.

This clonotype was seen more than once but under ten times. The rearrangement joins TRBV29-1 to TRBJ1-5, with D perhaps TRBD1 (6 bases). Germline V CDR1 and CDR2: SQVTM, ANQGSEA. This CDR3 is built from 13 residues. V was cut by 5 bases and J by 5 bases, with 13 bases left in between. In nucleotides, the CDR3 is TGCAGCGTTATAGGGGACATATATCAGCCCCAGCATTTT. Encoded protein: CSVIGDIYQPQHF.

This clonotype was seen repeatedly, ten times or more. The chain is built from TRBV12-3 or TRBV12-4 and TRBJ1-2; no definite D call. The CDR3 is 14 residues long. Between the trimmed V and J ends, which lost 8 bases and 4 bases, there was a span of 17 bases. The CDR3 loop reads CASEFPGNRYGYTF. The CDR3 region has the DNA TGTGCCAGCGAGTTTCCGGGGAATCGCTATGGCTACACCTTC.

This clonotype was observed at least ten times. The chain uses TRBV19 and TRBJ1-2, with a tentative D call TRBD1 (6 bases). The CDR3 has 12 residues. Trimming took 7 bases from V and 4 from J, leaving 10 bases between them. Germline lookup yields CDR1 LNHDA and CDR2 SQIVND (reference sequence). The CDR3: CASTKQGYGYTF. In nucleotides, the CDR3 is TGTGCCAGTACTAAACAGGGCTATGGCTACACCTTC.

This clonotype has at least ten counts. This chain uses TRBV20-1 with TRBJ1-2; 10 positions match TRBD1. The CDR3 spans 14 residues. Per germline, CDR1 DFQATT and CDR2 SNEGSKA (reference sequence). V was pared by 3 bases and J by 8 bases, with 9 bases of the junction left unmatched. The CDR3 sequence is CSARRTGTGEGYTF. The CDR3 region has the DNA TGCAGTGCTAGGAGAACCGGGACAGGGGAGGGCTACACCTTC.

This clonotype has a count of ten or more. The chain combines TRBV6-6 with TRBJ1-1; TRBD1 might be the D (5 bases). The CDR3 is made up of 12 amino acids. The germline V gene has CDR1 MNHNY and CDR2 SVGAGI (reference sequence). Trimming cost V 8 bases and J 2 bases, with 9 bases left between them. CDR3 coding DNA: TGTGCCAGCGGGGACGGAAACACTGAAGCTTTCTTT. This sequence encodes CASGDGNTEAFF.

At least ten counts were recorded for this clonotype. This sequence joins TRBV2 and TRBJ1-6, with 9 bases aligning to TRBD1. CDR1 is SNHLY, CDR2 FYNNEI, per germline. The CDR3 length is 15 residues. V dropped 7 bases and J dropped 4; count of bases not matched to a gene: 5. The CDR3 is CASIWTGDYNSPLHF. For the CDR3, the DNA is TGTGCCAGCATTTGGACAGGGGATTATAATTCACCCCTCCACTTT.

This clonotype showed up many times. The chain couples TRBV29-1 to TRBJ1-1; a possible D gene is TRBD1 (6 bases). This CDR3 is 13 amino acids long. CDR1 is SQVTM, CDR2 ANQGSEA, per germline. Deletions cut 8 bases from V and 0 bases from J, with 13 bases between. In DNA form, the CDR3 reads TGCAGCTCGCAGGGGCCCATGAACACTGAAGCTTTCTTT. Protein: CSSQGPMNTEAFF.

As regards this clonotype: A much larger clone lies a single base off, so this may be a read error. Given the absence of the conserved phenylalanine or tryptophan at the CDR3 end, a read error is likely. The chain links TRBV6-5 to TRBJ2-1; the D is unclear. The CDR3 runs 15 residues. V was pared by 4 bases and J by 0 bases, with 10 bases between. Germline CDR1 reads MNHEY; CDR2 reads SVGAGI. The DNA of the CDR3 is TGTGCCAGCAGTTTGGAAGAGAGCTCCTACAATGAGCAGTTCTCC. Translating it yields CASSLEESSYNEQFS.

This clonotype was counted a few times. This chain uses TRBV10-3 with TRBJ1-2; 7 bases map to TRBD1. This CDR3 contains 14 residues. The germline gives CDR1 ENHRY, CDR2 SYGVKD. J gave up 2 bases and V 0 bases, and 0 bases lay outside the gene matches. The DNA for the CDR3 is TGTGCCATCAGTGAGTCGGGACAGAACTATGGCTACACCTTC. Translation gives CAISESGQNYGYTF.

This clonotype was detected ten times or more. This rearrangement joins TRBV6-6 to TRBJ1-5; D remains unclear. With 0 bases removed from V and 5 bases from J, the gap between germline ends came to 17 bases. The length of the CDR3 is 17 residues. Looked up from germline, CDR1 is MNHNY and CDR2 is SVGAGI (reference sequence). The CDR3 protein is CASSYSSSARRDQPQHF. DNA for the CDR3: TGTGCCAGCAGTTACTCGAGTAGCGCGAGGAGGGATCAGCCCCAGCATTTT.

This clonotype showed up many times. CDR3 residues: CATRRRTEGNEKLFF. In DNA form, the CDR3 reads TGTGCCACCCGGAGGAGGACTGAGGGTAATGAAAAACTGTTTTTT. The chain combines TRBV19 with TRBJ1-4; no clear D gene. The CDR3 spans 15 residues. Trimming took off 10 bases at V and 4 bases at J, with 19 bases between the two ends. Germline V gene sequence: CDR1 LNHDA, CDR2 SQIVND (reference sequence).

The gene calls are TRBV5-1 and TRBJ2-1; D may be TRBD1 or TRBD2 (5 bases each). This CDR3 contains 16 residues. The ends were cut back, 4 bases at V and 0 bases at J, with 14 bases in the middle. Germline loops: CDR1 SGHRS, CDR2 YFSETQ. The DNA of the CDR3 is TGCGCCAGCAGCCCGTGGGGGTCAAGCTCCTACAATGAGCAGTTCTTC. Amino acids: CASSPWGSSSYNEQFF.

On this clonotype itself: A much larger clone lies a single base off, so this may be a read error. This rearrangement joins TRBV12-3 or TRBV12-4 to TRBJ1-2; 8 bases align to TRBD1. The CDR3 sequence is 13 residues long. The CDR3 here is CVSSYQGAEGYTF. DNA of the CDR3: TGTGTCAGCAGTTACCAGGGGGCGGAAGGCTACACCTTC.